These 23 T cell receptor beta chains originate from one sample sequenced in a study of neurological immune-mediated disorders. In TCRdb, the 5' RACE reads were re-called with MiXCR into one record per CDR3 protein. The sample includes about 80,000 distinct CDR3 sequences, approximately 6% of them seen just once. Time point in this sample: longitudinal time-point 2. The specimen was PBMCs. The receptors here all came from a woman aged 60-75 years with multiple sclerosis.

This clonotype was picked up many times. This chain uses TRBV5-1 with TRBJ1-1; tentative D call: TRBD1 (5 bases). Between the trimmed V and J ends, which lost 4 bases and 0 bases, there was a span of 10 bases. There are 14 residues in the CDR3. The germline gives CDR1 SGHRS, CDR2 YFSETQ. CDR3 region: CASSRGDLNTEAFF. The CDR3 bases are TGCGCCAGCAGCCGGGGGGACTTGAACACTGAAGCTTTCTTT.

This clonotype was observed a few times. The CDR3: CSASTGSRGSPLHF. The DNA for the CDR3 is TGCAGTGCTAGTACCGGGTCTCGAGGTTCACCCCTCCACTTT. The rearrangement joins TRBV20-1 to TRBJ1-6, with no clear D. This CDR3 region has 14 residues. From germline, CDR1 is DFQATT and CDR2 SNEGSKA (reference sequence). V dropped 3 bases and J dropped 9 bases, with 15 bases sitting between them.

This clonotype was recorded many times. The chain couples TRBV12-3 or TRBV12-4 to TRBJ1-5; a weak D match, TRBD1 (6 bases). This CDR3 is built from 14 residues. V lost 2 bases and J lost 4, with 9 bases in between. This CDR3 reads CASSLRDTNQPQHF. CDR3 nucleotides: TGTGCCAGCAGTTTAAGGGACACTAATCAGCCCCAGCATTTT.

This clonotype occurred many times. The chain couples TRBV7-9 to TRBJ2-1; D uncertain. The germline V gene has CDR1 SEHNR and CDR2 FQNEAQ (reference sequence). V was trimmed by 7 bases and J by 2 bases, leaving 9 bases between them. The CDR3 consists of 13 residues. Here the CDR3 reads CASNPGPYNEQFF. The CDR3 DNA sequence: TGTGCCAGCAACCCCGGACCCTACAATGAGCAGTTCTTC.

This clonotype was counted at least ten times. The genes are TRBV10-3 and TRBJ2-1; TRBD2 matches at 7 bases. Germline trimming cut 3 bases from V and 7 bases from J; bases unmatched to any gene: 9. Germline lookup yields CDR1 ENHRY and CDR2 SYGVKD. The CDR3 has 15 residues. The CDR3 spells CAISDRLAISNEQFF. In nucleotides, the CDR3 is TGTGCCATCAGTGATCGACTAGCTATTTCTAATGAGCAGTTCTTC.

This clonotype was picked up many times. V gene TRBV15 combines with J gene TRBJ1-2; 9 bases align to TRBD1. The CDR3 is 14 amino acids. In germline, CDR1 is LNHNV, CDR2 YYDKDF (reference sequence). V was clipped by 6 bases and J by 2 bases; unmatched bases: 4. CDR3 region: CATSWGQGNYGYTF. The CDR3 bases are TGTGCCACCAGTTGGGGACAGGGCAACTATGGCTACACCTTC.

The sample holds many counts of this clonotype. The chain joins TRBV6-5 to TRBJ2-7; D is perhaps TRBD2 (6 bases). The V and J ends lost 8 bases and 3 bases respectively, with 8 bases between them. Germline assignment: CDR1 MNHEY and CDR2 SVGAGI. This CDR3 is 11 amino acids long. The CDR3 sequence is CASLGGYEQYF. CDR3 DNA: TGTGCCAGCCTCGGGGGCTACGAGCAGTACTTC.

In this sample, this clonotype turned up many times. The chain is built from TRBV14 and TRBJ1-3; D is ambiguous. Germline CDR1 and CDR2: SGHDN and FVKESK. CDR3 length: 15 residues. V lost 3 bases to trimming and J lost 4 bases, with 13 bases between them. For the CDR3, the DNA is TGTGCCAGCAGCCAGGACTTGCCTGGAGGAAACACCATATATTTT. Translation: CASSQDLPGGNTIYF.

In its sample, this clonotype was seen many times. The V call is TRBV29-1, the J call TRBJ2-1; D could derive from TRBD1 or TRBD2 (5 bases each). With 6 bases removed from V and 2 bases from J, the gap between germline ends came to 14 bases. The CDR3 is 14 residues long. Germline values: CDR1 SQVTM, CDR2 ANQGSEA. The CDR3 loop is CSVIRDGAYNEQFF. The CDR3 region has the DNA TGCAGCGTGATCCGGGACGGGGCCTACAATGAGCAGTTCTTC.

This clonotype has at least ten counts. The V and J genes are TRBV20-1 and TRBJ2-7; D is tentatively TRBD1 or TRBD2 (5 bases each). Germline assignment: CDR1 DFQATT and CDR2 SNEGSKA (reference sequence). The CDR3 runs to 13 residues. V lost 6 bases and J 4 bases, leaving 16 bases between the germline ends. The CDR3 region is CSARGGDAYEQYF. CDR3 nucleotide sequence: TGCAGTGCAAGGGGTGGGGACGCGTACGAGCAGTACTTC.

The V gene is TRBV7-8, the J gene TRBJ2-7; D remains ambiguous. Between the trimmed V and J ends, which lost 3 bases and 2 bases, there was a span of 8 bases. The CDR3 runs 13 residues. Germline V lookup: CDR1 SGHVS, CDR2 FQNEAQ. CDR3 in amino acids: CASSLPATYEQYF. DNA for the CDR3: TGTGCCAGCAGCTTGCCAGCGACCTACGAGCAGTACTTC.

This clonotype was seen repeatedly, ten times or more. This chain connects TRBV5-1 to TRBJ2-7; either TRBD1 or TRBD2 may fit D (5 bases each). CDR3 size: 15 residues. V was pared by 3 bases and J by 4 bases, with 17 bases between. The V gene's germline CDR1 is SGHRS and CDR2 YFSETQ. This CDR3 is CASSSAEGRMYEQYF. CDR3 bases: TGCGCCAGCAGCTCGGCCGAGGGACGGATGTACGAGCAGTACTTC.

This clonotype came up many times. The chain is built from TRBV20-1 and TRBJ2-2, with 7 bases that match TRBD2. The CDR3 runs 18 residues. J gave up 0 bases and V 0 bases, and 10 bases lay outside the gene matches. The V gene's germline CDR1 is DFQATT and CDR2 SNEGSKA (reference sequence). The CDR3 sequence is CSARDRVSGWSNTGELFF. CDR3 nucleotides: TGCAGTGCTAGAGATCGGGTTAGCGGGTGGTCGAACACCGGGGAGCTGTTTTTT.

The chain couples TRBV18 to TRBJ1-5; the D gene is possibly TRBD1 (6 bases). Trimming removed 3 bases from V and 3 bases from J, with 12 bases in between. The germline V gene encodes CDR1 KGHSH and CDR2 LQKENI. CDR3 size: 15 residues. The CDR3 is CASSPGQSNNQPQHF. CDR3 coding DNA: TGTGCCAGCTCACCCGGACAGTCCAACAATCAGCCCCAGCATTTT. The entire variable domain, with the rest obtained from reference TRBV18 and TRBJ1-5, is as follows: NAGVMQNPRHLVRRRGQEARLRCSPMKGHSHVYWYRQLPEEGLKFMVYLQKENIIDESGMPKERFSAEFPKEGPSILRIQQVVRGDSAAYFCASSPGQSNNQPQHFGDGTRLSIL.

This clonotype was counted ten times or more. V usage is TRBV5-1 and J usage is TRBJ2-7; D gene ambiguous. Trimming took off 3 bases at V and 5 bases at J, with 15 bases between the two ends. The CDR3 runs to 14 residues. From germline, CDR1 is SGHRS and CDR2 YFSETQ. The CDR3 spells CASSSIEGIHEQYF. For the CDR3, the DNA is TGCGCCAGCAGCTCCATTGAAGGGATCCACGAGCAGTACTTC.

The sample holds many counts of this clonotype. J is TRBJ2-7 and V is TRBV29-1; 9 positions match TRBD2. CDR3 length: 15 amino acids. J gave up 1 base and V 5 bases, and 9 bases lay outside the gene matches. Germline lookup yields CDR1 SQVTM and CDR2 ANQGSEA. The CDR3 bases are TGCAGCGTTTGGGATGAAGCGGGGGGATCCTACGAGCAGTACTTC. Its protein is CSVWDEAGGSYEQYF.

This clonotype was counted ten times or more. The rearrangement joins TRBV5-1 to TRBJ1-6, with no clear D. The germline V gene has CDR1 SGHRS and CDR2 YFSETQ. This CDR3 has 16 residues. V lost 4 bases and J lost 8, with 19 bases in between. The DNA of the CDR3 is TGCGCCAGCAGCCAAGATGGAGCGGGAGTTGATTCACCCCTCCACTTT. This encodes CASSQDGAGVDSPLHF.

This clonotype was observed at least ten times. The chain couples TRBV5-1 to TRBJ2-5; weak D call: TRBD2 (5 bases). The CDR3 covers 12 residues. The germline V and J ends were trimmed by 7 bases and 5 bases, with 12 bases remaining between them. Looked up from germline, CDR1 is SGHRS and CDR2 is YFSETQ. The CDR3 reads CASEGGGETQYF. The CDR3 DNA reads TGCGCCAGCGAGGGCGGAGGCGAGACCCAGTACTTC.

This clonotype was seen ten or more times. The rearrangement uses TRBV3-1 and TRBJ2-2; 9 bases are shared with TRBD2. V shed 6 bases, J shed 4 bases, and the junction held 12 bases outside the gene matches. Germline V lookup: CDR1 LGHDT, CDR2 YNNKEL (reference sequence). This CDR3 contains 17 residues. The CDR3 sequence is CASSRTNLAGITGELFF. The CDR3 DNA is TGTGCCAGCAGTCGAACGAATCTAGCGGGGATCACCGGGGAGCTGTTTTTT. The whole variable domain, filled in from reference TRBV3-1 and TRBJ2-2, reads DTAVSQTPKYLVTQMGNDKSIKCEQNLGHDTMYWYKQDSKKFLKIMFSYNNKELIINETVPNRFSPKSPDKAHLNLHINSLELGDSAVYFCASSRTNLAGITGELFFGEGSRLTVL.

As for this clonotype: The junction differs from germline at one of its ends, possibly a read error. The chain is built from TRBV7-8 and TRBJ1-6; 7 bases fit TRBD1. Germline V gives CDR1 SGHVS, CDR2 FQNEAQ. The CDR3 runs 15 residues. CDR3 residues: CASSLAATGNSPLRF. DNA for the CDR3: TGTGCCAGCAGCTTAGCCGCGACAGGGAACTCACCCCTCCGCTTT.

The chain joins TRBV27 to TRBJ2-1, with TRBD2 matching 14 bases. V lost 5 bases to trimming and J lost 4 bases; unmatched junction nucleotides: 13. Germline assignment: CDR1 MNHEY and CDR2 SMNVEV (reference sequence). This CDR3 spans 19 amino acids. The CDR3 DNA reads TGTGCCAGCAGTGGCCGGGGACTAGCGGGGGTAATAAGATACAATGAGCAGTTCTTC. This codes for CASSGRGLAGVIRYNEQFF.

Ten or more counts support this clonotype. The chain combines TRBV29-1 with TRBJ1-5; D unclear. The germline V gene encodes CDR1 SQVTM and CDR2 ANQGSEA. V was shortened by 4 bases and J by 2 bases, with 12 bases between the two germline ends. CDR3 length: 14 residues. The CDR3 is CSVGSNGGNQPQHF. The CDR3 DNA reads TGCAGCGTTGGTTCTAACGGCGGCAATCAGCCCCAGCATTTT.

This clonotype was detected many times. V usage is TRBV12-3 or TRBV12-4 and J usage is TRBJ2-5; 12 bases match TRBD2. J was trimmed by 5 bases and V by 6 bases; bases with no gene match: 4. CDR3 length: 14 residues. The CDR3 sequence is CASRITSGGETQYF. CDR3 nucleotide sequence: TGTGCCAGCAGGATAACTAGCGGGGGGGAGACCCAGTACTTC.